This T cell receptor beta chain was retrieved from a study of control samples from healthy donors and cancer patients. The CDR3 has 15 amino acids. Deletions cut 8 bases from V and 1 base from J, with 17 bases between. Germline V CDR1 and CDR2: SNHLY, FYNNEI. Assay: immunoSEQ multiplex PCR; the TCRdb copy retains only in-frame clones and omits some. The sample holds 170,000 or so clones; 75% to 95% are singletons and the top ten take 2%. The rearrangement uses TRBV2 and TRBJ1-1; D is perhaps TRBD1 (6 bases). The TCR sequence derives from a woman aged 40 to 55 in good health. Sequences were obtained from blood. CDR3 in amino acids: CASALETGANTEAFF. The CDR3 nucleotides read TGTGCCAGCGCCCTAGAGACAGGAGCGAACACTGAAGCTTTCTTT.